This T cell receptor (beta chain) came from a study of blood T cell repertoires in COVID-19. Study summary: Sample material is recorded as cDNA or gDNA derived from T cells, B-cell-depleted T cells, or PBMCs.

As handled by the study authors: How many nucleated cells were present was estimated from reference gene primer amplification. Some clones are missing from TCRdb's copy, which holds only in-frame ones; the method was immunoSEQ multiplex PCR. For V, J and clone size, that table is used; D and trimming come from the DNA. The table records roughly 87,000 clones, about 83% of them present only once. The CDR3 has 12 amino acids. CDR1 GTSNPN and CDR2 SVGIG come from the germline V gene (reference sequence). Trimming stripped 0 bases from V and 7 bases from J, with 10 bases between. The sample comprised peripheral blood. The clonotype originates from a human donor in a cohort sampled during active COVID-19. J is TRBJ2-7 and V is TRBV30; perhaps TRBD1 as D (6 bases). CDR3 sequence reads: CAWSVQGWEQYF. CDR3 sequence (DNA): TGTGCCTGGAGTGTCCAGGGGTGGGAGCAGTACTTC.